Following are 14 T cell receptor beta chains from one sample sequenced in a study of sequential checkpoint blockade in melanoma (dated by TCRdb to the late 2010s). Libraries were made using the immunoSEQ multiplex PCR assay. This immuneACCESS table, as held by TCRdb, lists in-frame sequences with V and J called but not all clones. Of the missing ones, under half trace to an unresolved V gene in checked studies; the others have no known cause. Present in this sample are about 6,100 clones, 48% of which were seen just once. Around 30% of the sample is in the top ten clones. The treatment or condition tag for this specimen amounts to: randomized to nivolumab then ipilimumab (arm A) or the reverse (arm B). The source was CD8+ T cells sorted from blood (inferred from file names), collected from a patient given nivolumab and ipilimumab in sequence. These receptor sequences come from a human patient with melanoma. Some clones in this sample may be carry-over from other donors' samples.

The chain links TRBV19 to TRBJ1-5; 8 bases align to TRBD1. V was clipped by 3 bases and J by 6 bases; unmatched bases: 7. Germline CDR1 reads LNHDA; CDR2 reads SQIVND (reference sequence). The CDR3 extends over 15 amino acids. The CDR3 nucleotides are TGTGCCAGTAGTATCCGAGACAGGGGAGGTCAGCCCCAGCATTTT. The encoded protein is CASSIRDRGGQPQHF.

This clone was counted a few times. V gene TRBV27 combines with J gene TRBJ2-7, with D tentatively TRBD2 (7 bases). Trimming pared 1 base from V and 6 bases from J, leaving 10 bases between. The germline gives CDR1 MNHEY, CDR2 SMNVEV (reference sequence). The length of the CDR3 is 13 residues. In DNA, the CDR3 is TGTGCCAGCAGTTTATGGGGGGGCCGCGAGCAGTACTTC. Protein product: CASSLWGGREQYF.

The chain carries TRBV7-9 and TRBJ1-6, with D perhaps matching TRBD1 (6 bases). Per the germline V gene, CDR1 is SEHNR and CDR2 is FQNEAQ (reference sequence). The CDR3 has 14 amino acids. V was shortened by 4 bases and J by 7 bases, with 11 bases between the two germline ends. The CDR3 loop is CASSSGAANSPLHF. The CDR3 nucleotides read TGTGCCAGCAGCTCAGGGGCCGCAAATTCACCCCTCCACTTT.

This clone is medium-sized (0.01 to 0.1%) by share. V and J are TRBV13 and TRBJ2-7; a possible D gene is TRBD1 (5 bases). CDR1 and CDR2 (germline): PRHDT, FYEKMQ (reference sequence). The CDR3 contains 14 residues. Trimming stripped 1 base from V and 3 bases from J, with 10 bases between. The CDR3 protein is CASSLVDSNYEQYF. The CDR3 nucleotides are TGTGCCAGCAGCTTAGTTGACAGCAACTACGAGCAGTACTTC.

In regard to this clone: It may be a read error: a sequence one base away is much more abundant. The rearrangement joins TRBV7-9 to TRBJ1-1, with no clear D. V shed 5 bases and J shed 1 base, with 8 bases lying between them. Per the germline V gene, CDR1 is SEHNR and CDR2 is FQNEAQ (reference sequence). The CDR3 contains 13 residues. The CDR3 region is CASSANRNTEAFF. The DNA of the CDR3 is TGTGCCAGCAGCGCGAACAGGAACACTGAAGCTTTCTTT.

The gene calls are TRBV2 and TRBJ2-7; 8 bases align to TRBD2. V lost 6 bases and J lost 7; bases outside the gene matches: 14. Germline values: CDR1 SNHLY, CDR2 FYNNEI. This CDR3 has 15 amino acids. This chain's CDR3 is CASSRGGGQGEEQYF. In nucleotides, the CDR3 is TGTGCCAGCAGCAGGGGCGGGGGGCAGGGCGAGGAGCAGTACTTC.

The rearrangement links TRBV7-8 to TRBJ2-7; 9 bases map to TRBD1. V was clipped by 3 bases and J by 2 bases; unmatched bases: 2. This CDR3 contains 14 residues. CDR1 and CDR2 from the germline V gene are SGHVS and FQNEAQ. CDR3 in amino acids: CASSLGTGTYEQYF. The CDR3 region has the DNA TGTGCCAGCAGCTTGGGGACAGGGACCTACGAGCAGTACTTC.

This clone was found a few times. The V call is TRBV5-6, the J call TRBJ1-3; D is unclear. Trimming cost V 4 bases and J 4 bases, with 15 bases left between them. This CDR3 is built from 15 residues. Germline loops: CDR1 SGHDT, CDR2 YYEEEE. The DNA for the CDR3 is TGTGCCAGCAGCCTCGAACACGGGTCCGGAAACACCATATATTTT. Amino acid sequence: CASSLEHGSGNTIYF.

By share of the sample, this clone is medium-sized. The chain uses TRBV5-6 and TRBJ2-7; possibly TRBD1 for D (5 bases). Germline CDR1 SGHDT, CDR2 YYEEEE. The V gene lost 5 bases and the J gene lost 4 bases, with 10 bases spanning the gap. The CDR3 has 12 residues. CDR3 sequence: CASSKQVYEQYF. The CDR3 DNA reads as TGTGCCAGCAGTAAACAGGTTTACGAGCAGTACTTC.

In its sample, this clone was seen a few times. V usage is TRBV4-1 and J usage is TRBJ2-7; TRBD1 aligns across 7 bases. J lost 3 bases, V lost 10 bases, and 9 bases had no gene match. Per the germline V gene, CDR1 is MGHRA and CDR2 is YSYEKL. CDR3 length equals 13 residues. The CDR3: CATSDRLNYEQYF. The CDR3 nucleotides are TGCGCCACTTCGGACAGGTTGAACTACGAGCAGTACTTC.

The rearrangement joins TRBV4-1 to TRBJ2-7; D might be TRBD1 (5 bases). From germline, CDR1 is MGHRA and CDR2 YSYEKL. This CDR3 is 16 amino acids long. Trimming took 4 bases from V and 2 from J, leaving 18 bases between them. The CDR3, as DNA: TGCGCCAGCAGCCCCATCGGCAGGGCGAGTACCTACGAGCAGTACTTC. Translation: CASSPIGRASTYEQYF.

This clone was seen once. The DNA for the CDR3 is TGTGCCATCAGCCCCTCACAGGGGGCCTACTATGGCTACACCTTC. Translated: CAISPSQGAYYGYTF. The chain employs TRBV10-3 and TRBJ1-2; 9 bases align to TRBD1. CDR1 is ENHRY, CDR2 SYGVKD, per germline. V lost 6 bases, J lost 3 bases, and 8 bases stayed unmatched. The CDR3 consists of 15 residues.

The rearrangement joins TRBV5-8 to TRBJ2-7, with TRBD1 as a possible D gene (6 bases). Per the germline V gene, CDR1 is SGHTS and CDR2 is YDEGEE. V shed 4 bases and J shed 5 bases, with 19 bases lying between them. The length of the CDR3 is 15 residues. CDR3 in amino acids: CASSHWTAERDEQYF. The CDR3 region has the DNA TGTGCCAGCAGCCACTGGACAGCAGAGCGAGACGAGCAGTACTTC.

CDR3 nucleotide sequence: TGTGCCACCAGCAGCGAGGGACAGGGGACTGGAAACACCATATATTTT. Encoded protein: CATSSEGQGTGNTIYF. The rearrangement uses TRBV15 and TRBJ1-3; 10 bases line up with TRBD1. Germline V gene sequence: CDR1 LNHNV, CDR2 YYDKDF (reference sequence). V was pared by 3 bases and J by 2 bases, with 4 bases of the junction left unmatched. The CDR3 totals 16 residues.